The 6 T cell receptor beta chains below come from one sample, sequenced in a study of CD8 T cells in ankylosing spondylitis. One entry per CDR3 protein, called by TCRdb with MiXCR from the 5' RACE reads. In the table there are roughly 250,000 distinct CDR3 sequences, around 7.8% of which are singletons. What was sequenced was blood, either unsorted or a sorted T cell fraction (not recorded which). The receptors were gathered from a male donor with ankylosing spondylitis or in good health (not recorded which).

This clonotype was seen ten or more times. The V call is TRBV28, the J call TRBJ2-1; a possible D gene is TRBD2 (6 bases). V lost 6 bases and J 2 bases, leaving 11 bases between the germline ends. Germline loops: CDR1 MDHEN, CDR2 SYDVKM. The CDR3 has 14 amino acids. The chain's CDR3 is CASSHGGTYNEQFF. Written as DNA, the CDR3 is TGTGCCAGCAGCCATGGGGGGACCTACAATGAGCAGTTCTTC.

Ten or more counts support this clonotype. The chain carries TRBV29-1 and TRBJ1-1; no reliable D call. Germline values: CDR1 SQVTM, CDR2 ANQGSEA. This CDR3 spans 12 amino acids. The germline V and J ends were trimmed by 4 bases and 0 bases, with 6 bases remaining between them. As DNA, the CDR3 is TGCAGCGTTGGTCGGATGAACACTGAAGCTTTCTTT. Protein: CSVGRMNTEAFF.

V and J are TRBV3-1 and TRBJ2-7; D is possibly TRBD1 or TRBD2 (5 bases each). Per germline, CDR1 LGHDT and CDR2 YNNKEL (reference sequence). This CDR3 contains 13 residues. V was pared by 8 bases and J by 2 bases, with 13 bases between. CDR3 region: CASSSGRPYEQYF. CDR3 nucleotide sequence: TGTGCCAGCTCTTCAGGGAGACCCTACGAGCAGTACTTC.

This clonotype came up many times. The CDR3 DNA reads as TGCAGTGCTAGAGGAAACAGGGAGAGGGGGCCTGAAGCTTTCTTT. Amino acids: CSARGNRERGPEAFF. This chain joins TRBV20-1 and TRBJ1-1; TRBD1 aligns across 7 bases. Per germline, CDR1 DFQATT and CDR2 SNEGSKA (reference sequence). The CDR3 has 15 amino acids. The trim removed 1 base at V and 6 bases at J, leaving 11 bases unmatched.

There are many counts of this clonotype. This sequence joins TRBV5-1 and TRBJ1-1, with D possibly matching TRBD1 (5 bases). The length of the CDR3 is 14 residues. V was cut by 3 bases and J by 8 bases, with 17 bases left in between. Germline CDR1 SGHRS, CDR2 YFSETQ. Here the CDR3 reads CASSSDRGGREAFF. The CDR3 DNA reads TGCGCCAGCAGCTCAGACAGAGGTGGAAGGGAAGCTTTCTTT.

This chain joins TRBV12-3 or TRBV12-4 and TRBJ2-3; 10 bases align to TRBD2. The CDR3 has 17 residues. The J segment lost 2 bases and the V segment lost 6 bases, leaving 11 bases of the junction unmatched. This CDR3 is CASSLRTSGDHTDTQYF. CDR3 nucleotide sequence: TGTGCCAGCAGCCTCAGGACTAGCGGAGACCACACAGATACGCAGTATTTT.